These 24 T cell receptor beta chains came from one sample sequenced in a study of CD4 T cells in relation to SARS-CoV-2 and coronaviruses. Unexposed donor CD4+ T cells date from about 2011-2018, before the COVID-19 pandemic. Here immunoSEQ multiplex PCR was the method, and the copy in TCRdb shows in-frame clones only, minus some. Of about 59,000 clones listed, roughly 85% are singletons. Sequenced material: memory CD4+ T cells from PBMCs. These receptors all stem from a human donor in good health.

The chain recombines TRBV9 with TRBJ2-2, with a weak D call TRBD1 (6 bases). The CDR3 runs to 14 residues. Germline assignment: CDR1 SGDLS and CDR2 YYNGEE. V was clipped by 3 bases and J by 0 bases, with 6 bases between them. In DNA, the CDR3 is TGTGCCAGCAGCGACAGGGCGAACACCGGGGAGCTGTTTTTT. Translation: CASSDRANTGELFF.

The CDR3 DNA is TGTGCCAGCAGCCAAGATGCCCATTCAGATCAGCCCCAGCATTTT. This encodes CASSQDAHSDQPQHF. The V and J genes are TRBV4-2 and TRBJ1-5, with D unclear. The germline gives CDR1 LGHNA, CDR2 YNFKEQ. Trimming removed 0 bases from V and 5 bases from J, with 11 bases in between. The CDR3 runs to 15 residues.

The chain uses TRBV30 and TRBJ2-2; D gene uncertain. Germline V lookup: CDR1 GTSNPN, CDR2 SVGIG (reference sequence). The CDR3 runs to 12 residues. V was pared by 5 bases and J by 5 bases, with 9 bases between. CDR3 loop: CAWGRITGELFF. In DNA, the CDR3 is TGTGCCTGGGGCAGGATTACCGGGGAGCTGTTTTTT.

This clone was seen a few times. V and J are TRBV3-1 (or the pseudogene TRBV3-2) and TRBJ1-2, with D hard to call. The CDR3 totals 11 residues. Trimming stripped 1 base from V and 8 bases from J, with 5 bases between. From germline, CDR1 is LGHDT and CDR2 YNNKEL (reference sequence). The CDR3 sequence is CASSQGVGYTF. CDR3 sequence (DNA): TGTGCCAGCAGCCAAGGGGTCGGCTACACCTTC.

The genes are TRBV28 and TRBJ1-4; the D gene is possibly TRBD1 (5 bases). CDR1 MDHEN and CDR2 SYDVKM come from the germline V gene. This CDR3 is 15 amino acids long. V shed 6 bases and J shed 2 bases, with 13 bases lying between them. The CDR3 DNA follows: TGTGCCAGCAGATTAGGGGATTCGACTAATGAAAAACTGTTTTTT. Protein sequence: CASRLGDSTNEKLFF.

The J gene is TRBJ2-1, the V gene TRBV23-1; perhaps TRBD1 as D (5 bases). TRBV23-1 is marked as an open reading frame, function uncertain. CDR3 length equals 20 residues. V was trimmed by 1 base and J by 0 bases, leaving 22 bases between them. CDR3 in DNA: TGCGCCAGCAGTCAATGCGTCCCATTTCGAAGGGGTTACTCCTACAATGAGCAGTTCTTC. As protein: CASSQCVPFRRGYSYNEQFF.

The CDR3 loop is CASTPGGAGQPQHF. The CDR3 nucleotides read TGTGCCAGCACTCCCGGGGGAGCGGGTCAGCCCCAGCATTTT. The rearrangement uses TRBV2 and TRBJ1-5; weak D call: TRBD1 (5 bases). The CDR3 length is 14 residues. CDR1 and CDR2 from the germline V gene are SNHLY and FYNNEI. V lost 7 bases, J lost 6 bases, and 16 bases lay in between.

The rearrangement links TRBV7-8 to TRBJ2-3; TRBD1 agrees at 7 bases. The J segment lost 3 bases and the V segment lost 3 bases, leaving 3 bases of the junction unmatched. The CDR3 consists of 14 residues. In germline, CDR1 is SGHVS, CDR2 FQNEAQ. The CDR3 reads CASSLNRGTDTQYF. Written as DNA, the CDR3 is TGTGCCAGCAGCTTGAACAGGGGAACAGATACGCAGTATTTT. The full variable domain, its missing parts supplied by reference TRBV7-8 and TRBJ2-3, is GAGVSQSPRYKVAKRGQDVALRCDPISGHVSLFWYQQALGQGPEFLTYFQNEAQLDKSGLPSDRFFAERPEGSVSTLKIQRTQQEDSAVYLCASSLNRGTDTQYFGPGTRLTVL.

The V call is TRBV28, the J call TRBJ2-2; TRBD2 might be the D (5 bases). V lost 6 bases and J 4 bases, leaving 15 bases between the germline ends. This CDR3 comprises 15 residues. Per the germline V gene, CDR1 is MDHEN and CDR2 is SYDVKM. CDR3 nucleotide sequence: TGTGCCAGCAGACGAGGACCGGGGAGCACCGGGGAGCTGTTTTTT. Its translation: CASRRGPGSTGELFF.

This clone has only one observation. V gene TRBV27 combines with J gene TRBJ1-4; D is perhaps TRBD1 (5 bases). The CDR3 consists of 14 residues. The ends were cut back, 2 bases at V and 8 bases at J, with 12 bases in the middle. Germline V CDR1 and CDR2: MNHEY, SMNVEV (reference sequence). The CDR3 region is CASSLRDGREKLFF. The CDR3 region has the DNA TGTGCCAGCAGTTTAAGGGACGGAAGGGAAAAACTGTTTTTT.

V gene TRBV2 combines with J gene TRBJ2-7; 10 bases align to TRBD1. Germline V gene data show CDR1 as SNHLY and CDR2 as FYNNEI. Trimming at V came to 8 bases and at J to 3 bases, leaving 10 bases not matched to a gene. This CDR3 has 15 amino acids. CDR3 sequence (DNA): TGTGCCAGCGAGAACACGGGACAGGGGCGCTACGAGCAGTACTTC. Protein: CASENTGQGRYEQYF.

This clone was seen only a few times. The chain is built from TRBV6-5 and TRBJ2-5; D unresolved. This CDR3 contains 14 residues. The V gene's germline CDR1 is MNHEY and CDR2 SVGAGI. V lost 9 bases to trimming and J lost 0 bases, with 14 bases between them. This CDR3 reads CASRKTPYQETQYF. The CDR3 DNA reads as TGTGCCAGTCGTAAGACTCCGTACCAAGAGACCCAGTACTTC.

The CDR3 nucleotides are TGTGCCAGCACACCCAGGCCCACTAATGAAAAACTGTTTTTT. Translation gives CASTPRPTNEKLFF. The chain is built from TRBV6-4 and TRBJ1-4; D not certain. Per the germline V gene, CDR1 is MRHNA and CDR2 is SNTAGT. V lost 7 bases to trimming and J lost 2 bases, with 11 bases between them. This CDR3 is built from 14 residues.

The V call is TRBV14, the J call TRBJ2-5; D is possibly TRBD2 (5 bases). The germline CDR1 and CDR2 sequences are SGHDN and FVKESK. The CDR3 length is 15 residues. V gave up 4 bases and J gave up 2 bases, with 14 bases separating them. As DNA, the CDR3 is TGTGCCAGCAGCCGAATCTCGGGGAGTCAAGAGACCCAGTACTTC. The encoded protein is CASSRISGSQETQYF.

CDR3 bases: TGTGCCAGCAGCCCACAGGGGGCGCGACCGGGGGAGACCCAGTACTTC. It encodes CASSPQGARPGETQYF. V is TRBV11-3 and J is TRBJ2-5; 9 bases map to TRBD1. Germline trimming cut 5 bases from V and 5 bases from J; bases unmatched to any gene: 12. Germline CDR1 SGHNT, CDR2 YENEEA. CDR3 size: 16 residues. Full variable domain (remainder filled in from reference TRBV11-3 and TRBJ2-5): EAGVVQSPRYKIIEKKQPVAFWCNPISGHNTLYWYLQNLGQGPELLIRYENEEAVDDSQLPKDRFSAERLKGVDSTLKIQPAELGDSAVYLCASSPQGARPGETQYFGPGTRLLVL.

This chain uses TRBV6-1 with TRBJ2-2, with D unclear. V was trimmed by 0 bases and J by 6 bases, leaving 17 bases between them. The CDR3 has 17 residues. The germline V gene encodes CDR1 MNHNS and CDR2 SASEGT. CDR3 protein: CASSEAGRALFAGELFF. CDR3 nucleotides: TGTGCCAGCAGTGAAGCGGGTAGGGCTCTGTTCGCCGGGGAGCTGTTTTTT.

The table lists this clone with a count of one. This chain links TRBV10-3 with TRBJ2-5; D unresolved. The CDR3 length is 13 residues. Deletions cut 3 bases from V and 2 bases from J, with 7 bases between. Germline V gene sequence: CDR1 ENHRY, CDR2 SYGVKD. In DNA, the CDR3 is TGTGCCATCAGTGACGAGGAGCAAGAGACCCAGTACTTC. As protein: CAISDEEQETQYF.

The chain has TRBV28 and TRBJ1-1; perhaps TRBD1 as D (5 bases). Germline CDR1 and CDR2: MDHEN and SYDVKM. This CDR3 is 13 amino acids long. The V gene lost 5 bases and the J gene lost 10 bases, with 17 bases spanning the gap. The CDR3 DNA sequence: TGTGCCAGCAGTATGACCCGGGGGAGACGAGCTTTCTTT. It specifies CASSMTRGRRAFF.

The chain links TRBV6-5 to TRBJ1-2, with TRBD1 identical over 7 bases. Germline-derived CDR1 and CDR2 are MNHEY and SVGAGI. V trimming: 7 bases; J trimming: 1 base; junction bases outside the gene matches: 9. This CDR3 is built from 15 residues. DNA of the CDR3: TGTGCCAGCAATCGACAGGGCCGGGTTAACTATGGCTACACCTTC. It is translated as CASNRQGRVNYGYTF.

This clone was detected once. The chain joins TRBV5-1 to TRBJ2-3; D uncertain. The CDR3 runs 14 residues. The germline gives CDR1 SGHRS, CDR2 YFSETQ. V was cut by 0 bases and J by 1 base, with 6 bases left in between. The CDR3 is CASSLGTGTDTQYF. The DNA of the CDR3 is TGCGCCAGCAGCTTGGGGACGGGCACAGATACGCAGTATTTT.

The genes are TRBV28 and TRBJ1-4; D may be TRBD1 (5 bases). The CDR3 is 13 residues long. CDR1 and CDR2 (germline): MDHEN, SYDVKM. Trimming removed 5 bases at V and 7 bases at J, with 11 bases between. CDR3: CASSQGFSEKLFF. The CDR3 nucleotides read TGTGCCAGCAGTCAGGGATTTAGTGAAAAACTGTTTTTT.

The chain combines TRBV18 with TRBJ2-7; no clear D gene. The germline V gene has CDR1 KGHSH and CDR2 LQKENI. V lost 3 bases and J lost 1, with 19 bases in between. This CDR3 comprises 17 residues. The CDR3 nucleotides are TGTGCCAGCTCACCGAACAAGTGGACCCTTACTTCCTACGAGCAGTACTTC. Translated: CASSPNKWTLTSYEQYF.

V and J are TRBV30 and TRBJ2-1, with 8 bases matching TRBD2. Germline V gene sequence: CDR1 GTSNPN, CDR2 SVGIG (reference sequence). V lost 0 bases to trimming and J lost 0 bases; unmatched junction nucleotides: 16. This CDR3 spans 20 amino acids. CDR3 loop: CAWSVQGLGALKGSYNEQFF. The DNA for the CDR3 is TGTGCCTGGAGTGTACAGGGACTAGGGGCTTTGAAGGGCTCCTACAATGAGCAGTTCTTC.

The chain employs TRBV7-9 and TRBJ2-6; no clear D. Germline V lookup: CDR1 SEHNR, CDR2 FQNEAQ (reference sequence). V shed 5 bases and J shed 4 bases, with 15 bases lying between them. The CDR3 is made up of 16 amino acids. Written as DNA, the CDR3 is TGTGCCAGCAGCCCCCTCGTCACCCCAGGGGCCAACGTCCTGACTTTC. Protein sequence: CASSPLVTPGANVLTF.